The 25 T cell receptor beta chains below come from one sample, sequenced in a study of T cells in Graves' hyperthyroidism and ophthalmopathy (dated by TCRdb to the late 2010s). Receptor amplification or capture employed multiplex PCR. Sequencer: Illumina HiSeq 2000. TCR beta CDR3 regions were amplified from RNA transcripts. The TCR CDR3 was subjected to a first round of RT-PCR using the HTBI primer set and the Qiagen OneStep RT-PCR kit. The public reads were quality trimmed at Q25 with fastp and then assembled into clones with MiXCR by TCRdb, keeping productive beta chains. Records with the same CDR3 protein are collapsed into one entry carrying the most frequent genes and DNA. Here the sample has roughly 280,000 distinct CDR3 sequences; roughly 22% occur a single time. Roughly 60% of the sample belongs to the ten largest clones. The source material was blood. The receptors derive from a young man with Graves' ophthalmopathy.

This clonotype was seen more than once but under ten times. This sequence joins TRBV7-9 and TRBJ1-2; D remains ambiguous. Germline assignment: CDR1 SEHNR and CDR2 FQNEAQ (reference sequence). The V gene lost 4 bases and the J gene lost 3 bases, with 9 bases spanning the gap. CDR3 length: 13 residues. CDR3 coding DNA: TGTGCCAGCAGCTCTCAGGAAGACTATGGCTACACCTTC. Protein sequence: CASSSQEDYGYTF.

CDR3 sequence: CASSVGLAGETQYF. CDR3 nucleotide sequence: TGTGCCAGCAGCGTAGGACTGGCCGGAGAGACCCAGTACTTC. This chain uses TRBV9 with TRBJ2-5; the D is unclear. This CDR3 contains 14 residues. Trimming took 0 bases from V and 4 from J, leaving 10 bases between them. CDR1 and CDR2 (germline): SGDLS, YYNGEE.

This clonotype was detected many times. This chain uses TRBV2 with TRBJ2-1; the D gene is possibly TRBD2 (5 bases). This CDR3 is built from 15 residues. From germline, CDR1 is SNHLY and CDR2 FYNNEI. Trimming took 7 bases from V and 7 from J, leaving 20 bases between them. CDR3 coding DNA: TGTGCCAGCACCCGAGGGATCTCTGGCTTTAATGAGCAGTTCTTC. Translating it yields CASTRGISGFNEQFF.

This clonotype was detected only a few times. V gene TRBV12-5 combines with J gene TRBJ2-3, with 7 bases lining up with TRBD1. The ends lost 5 bases at V and 0 bases at J; junction bases unmatched: 11. Germline CDR1 LGHNT, CDR2 FRNRAP. This CDR3 region has 17 residues. CDR3 sequence: CASGPSGTVLSTDTQYF. CDR3 sequence (DNA): TGTGCTAGTGGTCCGTCCGGGACAGTCCTTAGCACAGATACGCAGTATTTT.

With regard to this clonotype: A single base separates this from a much larger clone, so it may be a read error. The chain is built from TRBV2 and TRBJ1-5, with no clear D. The germline CDR1 and CDR2 sequences are SNHLY and FYNNEI. The CDR3 covers 14 residues. V was shortened by 1 base and J by 0 bases, with 4 bases between the two germline ends. The CDR3 nucleotides read TGTGCCAGCAGTGAAGATCATAGCAATCAGCCCCAGCATTTT. Its translation is CASSEDHSNQPQHF.

The chain is built from TRBV3-1 and TRBJ2-1; 12 bases are shared with TRBD2. CDR1 and CDR2 (germline): LGHDT, YNNKEL (reference sequence). The CDR3 has 16 amino acids. Trimming cost V 4 bases and J 5 bases; bases outside gene matches: 6. This chain's CDR3 is CASSLGLAGFNNEQFF. The CDR3 nucleotides are TGTGCCAGCAGCCTAGGACTAGCGGGATTTAACAATGAGCAGTTCTTC.

The rearrangement joins TRBV2 to TRBJ1-5, with 11 bases matching TRBD1. The ends lost 9 bases at V and 4 bases at J; junction bases unmatched: 5. Germline V gives CDR1 SNHLY, CDR2 FYNNEI. This CDR3 comprises 14 residues. The CDR3 loop reads CASGGQGANQPQHF. The DNA of the CDR3 is TGTGCCAGTGGCGGACAGGGGGCGAATCAGCCCCAGCATTTT.

This clonotype was detected a few times. The rearrangement joins TRBV5-5 to TRBJ1-4, with D unclear. The CDR3 spans 14 residues. Germline CDR1 is SGHKS and CDR2 is YYEKEE (reference sequence). V lost 1 base and J lost 1, with 5 bases in between. In nucleotides, the CDR3 is TGTGCCAGCAGCTTGCGGCTAACTAATGAAAAACTGTTTTTT. Encoded protein: CASSLRLTNEKLFF. Supplemented by reference TRBV5-5 and TRBJ1-4, the full variable domain reads DAGVTQSPTHLIKTRGQQVTLRCSPISGHKSVSWYQQVLGQGPQFIFQYYEKEERGRGNFPDRFSARQFPNYSSELNVNALLLGDSALYLCASSLRLTNEKLFFGSGTQLSVL.

The chain combines TRBV9 with TRBJ2-7; D might be TRBD2 (6 bases). This CDR3 contains 16 residues. Trimming stripped 1 base from V and 5 bases from J, with 19 bases between. Germline CDR1 and CDR2: SGDLS and YYNGEE. The CDR3 sequence is CASSVWSGQGKDEQYF. The CDR3 nucleotides read TGTGCCAGCAGCGTATGGAGCGGGCAGGGCAAGGACGAGCAGTACTTC.

J is TRBJ1-6 and V is TRBV12-5, with 8 bases identical to TRBD1. This CDR3 has 18 amino acids. Per germline, CDR1 LGHNT and CDR2 FRNRAP. J was trimmed by 0 bases and V by 0 bases; bases with no gene match: 4. The CDR3: CASGLVLGTGSYNSPLHF. The CDR3 DNA sequence: TGTGCTAGTGGTTTGGTCTTGGGGACAGGCTCCTATAATTCACCCCTCCACTTT.

The rearrangement links TRBV27 to TRBJ2-7; the D call may be TRBD1 or TRBD2 (5 bases each). With 3 bases removed from V and 8 bases from J, the gap between germline ends came to 23 bases. The germline gives CDR1 MNHEY, CDR2 SMNVEV (reference sequence). The CDR3 sequence is 16 residues long. The CDR3: CASSLIPGGQGLQQYF. CDR3 DNA sequence: TGTGCCAGCAGTTTGATTCCAGGCGGGCAGGGTTTGCAGCAGTACTTC.

The rearrangement joins TRBV5-5 to TRBJ2-2, with TRBD1 identical over 7 bases. V was pared by 4 bases and J by 9 bases, with 3 bases of the junction left unmatched. Germline CDR1 reads SGHKS; CDR2 reads YYEKEE (reference sequence). The CDR3 length is 12 residues. This CDR3 reads CASSGDSWELFF. In DNA, the CDR3 is TGTGCCAGCAGCGGGGACAGCTGGGAGCTGTTTTTT.

This clonotype has only a few counts. A junction end diverges from the germline sequence, so it may reflect a read error. The chain recombines TRBV30 with TRBJ1-1; D may be TRBD1 (5 bases). The CDR3 is 13 residues long. Germline V gives CDR1 GTSNPN, CDR2 SVGIG (reference sequence). The CDR3 loop is CAWSFGTATGAFF. The CDR3 DNA follows: TGTGCCTGGAGTTTCGGGACGGCCACTGGAGCTTTCTTT.

There are many counts of this clonotype. The chain uses TRBV7-2 and TRBJ1-5; D gene ambiguous. Between the trimmed V and J ends, which lost 5 bases and 2 bases, there was a span of 10 bases. This CDR3 contains 14 residues. Germline-derived CDR1 and CDR2 are SGHTA and FQGNSA. CDR3 sequence: CASSLRSGNQPQHF. The CDR3 DNA follows: TGTGCCAGCAGCCTGCGCTCTGGCAATCAGCCCCAGCATTTT.

This chain links TRBV28 with TRBJ1-6, with D unresolved. Trimming removed 6 bases from V and 13 bases from J, with 16 bases in between. The CDR3 loop spans 13 amino acids. Germline CDR1 MDHEN, CDR2 SYDVKM. The CDR3 DNA reads as TGTGCCAGCAGGGCCCCGGCTTTTTCGCCCCTCCACTTT. It encodes CASRAPAFSPLHF. Drawing the rest from reference TRBV28 and TRBJ1-6, the complete variable domain is DVKVTQSSRYLVKRTGEKVFLECVQDMDHENMFWYRQDPGLGLRLIYFSYDVKMKEKGDIPEGYSVSREKKERFSLILESASTNQTSMYLCASRAPAFSPLHFGNGTRLTVT.

The genes are TRBV5-1 and TRBJ2-7; unclear D gene. The CDR3 length is 14 residues. V was trimmed by 4 bases and J by 7 bases, leaving 18 bases between them. Germline loops: CDR1 SGHRS, CDR2 YFSETQ. CDR3 in amino acids: CASSVNSLVNEQYF. The CDR3 DNA reads as TGCGCCAGCAGCGTAAACAGCCTCGTCAATGAGCAGTACTTC.

This chain links TRBV4-1 with TRBJ1-1, with D unresolved. The CDR3 spans 15 residues. The germline CDR1 and CDR2 sequences are MGHRA and YSYEKL. Trimming left V 1 base short and J 6 bases short, with 15 bases between. The DNA for the CDR3 is TGCGCCAGCAGCCAAGTCTTCGGTGCGGTGGCTGAAGCTTTCTTT. It encodes CASSQVFGAVAEAFF.

In this sample, this clonotype turned up many times. This chain uses TRBV2 with TRBJ1-1; D perhaps matches TRBD1 (5 bases). The CDR3 length is 14 residues. Trimming removed 3 bases from V and 1 base from J, with 9 bases in between. Looked up from germline, CDR1 is SNHLY and CDR2 is FYNNEI. CDR3 region: CASSDEGTNTEAFF. CDR3 sequence (DNA): TGTGCCAGCAGTGATGAGGGGACGAACACTGAAGCTTTCTTT. Full variable domain (remainder filled in from reference TRBV2 and TRBJ1-1): EPEVTQTPSHQVTQMGQEVILRCVPISNHLYFYWYRQILGQKVEFLVSFYNNEISEKSEIFDDQFSVERPDGSNFTLKIRSTKLEDSAMYFCASSDEGTNTEAFFGQGTRLTVV.

This clonotype was seen only a few times. The genes are TRBV24-1 and TRBJ2-1, with D tentatively TRBD1 or TRBD2 (5 bases each). The CDR3 length is 17 residues. The V end lost 4 bases, the J end lost 3 bases, and 18 bases lay between the germline ends. From germline, CDR1 is KGHDR and CDR2 SFDVKD. The CDR3 DNA is TGTGCCACCAGTGAGCCGGGACGAGGAACTTTCTACAATGAGCAGTTCTTC. This sequence encodes CATSEPGRGTFYNEQFF.

This clonotype was recorded many times. The chain couples TRBV20-1 to TRBJ2-2, with 9 positions matching TRBD1. Germline trimming cut 0 bases from V and 3 bases from J; bases unmatched to any gene: 5. This CDR3 is 16 amino acids long. Germline CDR1 is DFQATT and CDR2 is SNEGSKA (reference sequence). CDR3 residues: CSARDPTGGDTGELFF. In DNA, the CDR3 is TGCAGTGCTAGAGACCCAACAGGGGGCGACACCGGGGAGCTGTTTTTT.

The chain links TRBV11-1 to TRBJ1-6, with D hard to call. Trimming took off 5 bases at V and 8 bases at J, with 7 bases between the two ends. This CDR3 region has 12 residues. In germline, CDR1 is SGHAT, CDR2 FQDESV (reference sequence). CDR3 in DNA: TGTGCCAGCAGCCGCCCAGATTCACCCCTCCACTTT. Translating gives CASSRPDSPLHF.

This clonotype was picked up many times. The chain combines TRBV11-3 with TRBJ2-7, with D possibly called TRBD1 or TRBD2 (5 bases each). The germline V gene has CDR1 SGHNT and CDR2 YENEEA. The CDR3 consists of 15 residues. The V end lost 5 bases, the J end lost 4 bases, and 18 bases lay between the germline ends. The CDR3 reads CASSEGYGSQYEQYF. CDR3 DNA: TGTGCCAGCAGCGAGGGGTACGGCTCTCAGTACGAGCAGTACTTC.

This clonotype has ten or more counts. This chain connects TRBV28 to TRBJ2-7, with D tentatively TRBD1 (6 bases). Germline-derived CDR1 and CDR2 are MDHEN and SYDVKM. The V end was cut by 10 bases, the J end by 4 bases, with 11 bases between. This CDR3 spans 11 amino acids. CDR3 in amino acids: CAIGGRYEQYF. In nucleotides, the CDR3 is TGTGCCATTGGGGGCAGATACGAGCAGTACTTC.

V and J are TRBV20-1 and TRBJ1-3; 7 nucleotides match TRBD1. V was clipped by 5 bases and J by 0 bases; unmatched bases: 1. This CDR3 has 13 residues. Germline V CDR1 and CDR2: DFQATT, SNEGSKA (reference sequence). CDR3 protein: CSAWDSSGNTIYF. In DNA form, the CDR3 reads TGCAGTGCTTGGGACAGCTCTGGAAACACCATATATTTT.

The chain links TRBV20-1 to TRBJ2-7; 12 bases align to TRBD2. The CDR3 runs 16 residues. Germline CDR1 is DFQATT and CDR2 is SNEGSKA (reference sequence). With V trimmed by 3 bases and J by 3 bases, 9 bases remained unmatched. The CDR3 nucleotides are TGCAGTGCTAGTACCCCACTAGCGGGAGGAATCTACGAGCAGTACTTC. As protein: CSASTPLAGGIYEQYF.